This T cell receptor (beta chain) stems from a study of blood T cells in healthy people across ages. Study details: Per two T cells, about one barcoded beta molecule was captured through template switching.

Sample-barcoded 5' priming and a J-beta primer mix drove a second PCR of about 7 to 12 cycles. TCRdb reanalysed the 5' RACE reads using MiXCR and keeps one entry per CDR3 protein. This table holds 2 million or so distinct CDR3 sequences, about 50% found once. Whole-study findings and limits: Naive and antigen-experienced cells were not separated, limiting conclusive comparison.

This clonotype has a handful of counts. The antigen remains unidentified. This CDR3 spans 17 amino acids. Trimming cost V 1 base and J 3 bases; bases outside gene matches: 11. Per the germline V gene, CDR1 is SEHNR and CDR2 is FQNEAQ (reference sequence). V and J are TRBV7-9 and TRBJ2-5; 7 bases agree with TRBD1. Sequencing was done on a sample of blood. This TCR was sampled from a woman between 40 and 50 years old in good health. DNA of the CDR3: TGTGCCAGCAGCTTAGGGTTCCGGGACAGCCCAGAAGAGACCCAGTACTTC. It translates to CASSLGFRDSPEETQYF.